What follows are 21 T cell receptor beta chains derived from one specimen sequenced in a study of blood T cell repertoires in COVID-19. Sequencing was performed with immunoSEQ multiplex PCR; in TCRdb, only in-frame clones are kept and a portion is missing. The sample holds roughly 260,000 clones, over 80% seen once. The sequenced sample was PBMCs or T cells enriched from blood (not recorded which). All receptors derive from a human donor in a cohort exposed to, infected with or recovered from COVID-19 (not recorded which). The donor label of this sample is uncertain.

This chain joins TRBV5-1 and TRBJ2-2; 12 bases are a match to TRBD2. CDR1 is SGHRS, CDR2 YFSETQ, per germline. V shed 4 bases, J shed 3 bases, and the junction held 4 bases outside the gene matches. The CDR3 loop spans 16 amino acids. This CDR3 reads CASSNRTSGDTGELFF. The CDR3, as DNA: TGCGCCAGCAGCAACCGGACTAGCGGGGACACCGGGGAGCTGTTTTTT.

A single count supports this clone. The chain has TRBV4-1 and TRBJ1-2; D not certain. In germline, CDR1 is MGHRA, CDR2 YSYEKL. The V gene lost 0 bases and the J gene lost 8 bases, with 16 bases spanning the gap. The CDR3 length is 15 residues. CDR3 sequence (DNA): TGCGCCAGCAGCCAAGATCGGGCCGCTCGGGAGGGCTACACCTTC. Amino acids: CASSQDRAAREGYTF.

The chain carries TRBV6-5 and TRBJ1-1; possible D gene TRBD1, 5 bases. CDR3 length: 15 residues. Trimming left V 4 bases short and J 0 bases short, with 12 bases between. Germline CDR1 is MNHEY and CDR2 is SVGAGI. CDR3 in DNA: TGTGCCAGCAGTTTACAGAGGGACTTGAACACTGAAGCTTTCTTT. Translating it yields CASSLQRDLNTEAFF.

V is TRBV12-5 and J is TRBJ1-1; 7 bases fit TRBD1. From germline, CDR1 is LGHNT and CDR2 FRNRAP. The length of the CDR3 is 16 residues. V was clipped by 3 bases and J by 1 base; unmatched bases: 8. CDR3 loop: CASGFATWDRNTEAFF. The CDR3, as DNA: TGTGCTAGTGGTTTCGCCACGTGGGACAGGAACACTGAAGCTTTCTTT.

The rearrangement uses TRBV7-3 and TRBJ2-1; no clear D. This CDR3 has 15 amino acids. CDR1 is SGHTA, CDR2 FQGTGA, per germline. Trimming took off 5 bases at V and 0 bases at J, with 11 bases between the two ends. CDR3 DNA sequence: TGTGCCAGCAGCCCGTACTCGAGCTCCTACAATGAGCAGTTCTTC. It yields the protein CASSPYSSSYNEQFF.

This chain joins TRBV5-1 and TRBJ2-1, with TRBD2 identical over 15 bases. The junction had 7 bases not matched to a gene; V was cut back by 5 bases and J by 10 bases. The CDR3 runs to 15 residues. Per the germline V gene, CDR1 is SGHRS and CDR2 is YFSETQ. This CDR3 reads CASSSGLAGGREQFF. CDR3 in DNA: TGCGCCAGCAGTTCCGGACTAGCGGGGGGGCGGGAGCAGTTCTTC. The variable domain in full, with the rest retrieved from reference TRBV5-1 and TRBJ2-1, is KAGVTQTPRYLIKTRGQQVTLSCSPISGHRSVSWYQQTPGQGLQFLFEYFSETQRNKGNFPGRFSGRQFSNSRSEMNVSTLELGDSALYLCASSSGLAGGREQFFGPGTRLTVL.

This sequence joins TRBV4-3 and TRBJ2-1; D may be TRBD2 (5 bases). The CDR3 is 13 amino acids. The V end was cut by 0 bases, the J end by 7 bases, with 7 bases between. Germline assignment: CDR1 LGHNA and CDR2 YSLEER. The CDR3 DNA follows: TGCGCCAGCAGCCAAGATGGAGGAAATGAGCAGTTCTTC. Translated, it gives CASSQDGGNEQFF.

The CDR3 reads CASSTSGRAKLFF. CDR3 coding DNA: TGTGCCAGTAGTACCTCAGGGAGGGCAAAACTGTTTTTT. The chain uses TRBV19 and TRBJ1-4, with a weak D call TRBD1 (5 bases). From germline, CDR1 is LNHDA and CDR2 SQIVND (reference sequence). Deletions cut 4 bases from V and 10 bases from J, with 13 bases between. CDR3 length: 13 amino acids.

The rearrangement uses TRBV6-5 and TRBJ2-3; TRBD2 might be the D (6 bases). The CDR3 is made up of 12 amino acids. V lost 8 bases to trimming and J lost 3 bases, with 9 bases between them. CDR1 and CDR2 (germline): MNHEY, SVGAGI. The CDR3 protein is CASGRETDTQYF. The CDR3 DNA reads as TGTGCCAGCGGTCGGGAGACAGATACGCAGTATTTT.

The V and J genes are TRBV28 and TRBJ1-4, with TRBD1 matching 7 bases. J gave up 1 base and V 5 bases, and 10 bases lay outside the gene matches. This CDR3 comprises 17 residues. The V gene's germline CDR1 is MDHEN and CDR2 SYDVKM. The CDR3 sequence: CASSQYKTGRTNEKLFF. Written as DNA, the CDR3 is TGTGCCAGCAGTCAATACAAGACAGGGCGAACTAATGAAAAACTGTTTTTT.

The rearrangement links TRBV3-1 (or the pseudogene TRBV3-2) to TRBJ1-4, with D perhaps TRBD1 (6 bases). The V gene lost 3 bases and the J gene lost 5 bases, with 16 bases spanning the gap. This CDR3 has 16 residues. Germline CDR1 LGHDT, CDR2 YNNKEL (reference sequence). The CDR3 nucleotides read TGTGCCAGCAGCCAGGGGAGGGGGTTATGGAATGAAAAACTGTTTTTT. Its translation is CASSQGRGLWNEKLFF.

The chain has TRBV9 and TRBJ1-5; the D gene is possibly TRBD1 (6 bases). This CDR3 has 12 residues. Germline V gives CDR1 SGDLS, CDR2 YYNGEE. Trimming shortened V by 8 bases and J by 3 bases, and 9 bases separated the two germline ends. CDR3 residues: CASGDTNQPQHF. CDR3 bases: TGTGCCAGTGGGGACACCAATCAGCCCCAGCATTTT. Full variable domain (outside the CDR3, taken from reference TRBV9 and TRBJ1-5): DSGVTQTPKHLITATGQRVTLRCSPRSGDLSVYWYQQSLDQGLQFLIQYYNGEERAKGNILERFSAQQFPDLHSELNLSSLELGDSALYFCASGDTNQPQHFGDGTRLSIL.

The J gene is TRBJ2-5, the V gene TRBV5-1, with 7 bases fitting TRBD1. Germline V gene data show CDR1 as SGHRS and CDR2 as YFSETQ. CDR3 size: 14 residues. After removal of 5 bases from V and 3 bases from J, the junction contained 7 bases not matched to a gene. CDR3 DNA: TGCGCCAGCAGTTTACAGGGGTTCGAAGAGACCCAGTACTTC. This sequence encodes CASSLQGFEETQYF.

The chain combines TRBV7-2 with TRBJ2-7, with D unclear. Germline V gene lookup returns CDR1 SGHTA and CDR2 FQGNSA. The length of the CDR3 is 12 residues. V was clipped by 0 bases and J by 7 bases, with 7 bases between them. The CDR3 sequence is CASSLASLEQYF. As DNA, the CDR3 is TGTGCCAGCAGCTTAGCGTCCTTAGAGCAGTACTTC.

The rearrangement joins TRBV5-4 to TRBJ1-2; D may be TRBD1 (6 bases). This CDR3 region has 16 residues. V gave up 0 bases and J gave up 4 bases, with 16 bases separating them. Germline assignment: CDR1 SGHNT and CDR2 YYREEE (reference sequence). CDR3 protein: CASSLGGRQASYGYTF. The CDR3 DNA is TGTGCCAGCAGCTTGGGGGGAAGACAGGCCAGCTATGGCTACACCTTC.

The V gene is TRBV4-3, the J gene TRBJ1-1; D is ambiguous. Germline V gene sequence: CDR1 LGHNA, CDR2 YSLEER. Between the trimmed V and J ends, which lost 5 bases and 4 bases, there was a span of 14 bases. The CDR3 runs to 14 residues. CDR3 protein: CASSYVMEVTEAFF. CDR3 nucleotides: TGCGCCAGCAGCTATGTGATGGAGGTCACTGAAGCTTTCTTT.

This chain uses TRBV3-1 (or the pseudogene TRBV3-2) with TRBJ1-1; D gene ambiguous. The CDR3 loop spans 15 amino acids. The V gene's germline CDR1 is LGHDT and CDR2 YNNKEL (reference sequence). V lost 0 bases, J lost 1 base, and 9 bases lay in between. CDR3: CASSQDRAGNTEAFF. CDR3 nucleotides: TGTGCCAGCAGCCAAGATCGAGCAGGGAACACTGAAGCTTTCTTT.

This rearrangement joins TRBV6-1 to TRBJ1-1; no clear D gene. CDR1 and CDR2 (germline): MNHNS, SASEGT. V was clipped by 2 bases and J by 7 bases, with 8 bases between them. CDR3 length: 12 residues. The CDR3 sequence: CASSERGLEAFF. CDR3 coding DNA: TGTGCCAGCAGTGAACGAGGGCTTGAAGCTTTCTTT.

This clone was detected once. CDR3 coding DNA: TGTGCTAGTGGTTTGGGGCCAGGGGGAAGAGAGACCCAGTACTTC. As protein: CASGLGPGGRETQYF. The genes are TRBV12-5 and TRBJ2-5; 7 bases fit TRBD1. Per the germline V gene, CDR1 is LGHNT and CDR2 is FRNRAP. The CDR3 runs to 15 residues. V shed 1 base, J shed 4 bases, and the junction held 6 bases outside the gene matches.

This chain joins TRBV7-2 and TRBJ2-1; TRBD1 might be the D (6 bases). Deletions cut 2 bases from V and 4 bases from J, with 12 bases between. Germline V gene lookup returns CDR1 SGHTA and CDR2 FQGNSA. This CDR3 is 15 amino acids long. This CDR3 is CASSLWEGGYNEQFF. The CDR3 DNA reads TGTGCCAGCAGCTTATGGGAAGGGGGTTACAATGAGCAGTTCTTC.

V and J are TRBV6-1 and TRBJ1-2; D gene uncertain. Germline V gives CDR1 MNHNS, CDR2 SASEGT. This CDR3 contains 15 residues. Between the trimmed V and J ends, which lost 2 bases and 8 bases, there was a span of 18 bases. This CDR3 is CASSEREKATFGYTF. CDR3 coding DNA: TGTGCCAGCAGTGAAAGGGAGAAGGCCACCTTCGGCTACACCTTC.